A single sample gave rise to the 24 T cell receptor beta chains below, sequenced in a study of cytomegalovirus exposure and HLA in healthy donors. This PCR relied on a set of 60 Vbeta primers and 13 Jbeta primers. The protocol was immunoSEQ multiplex PCR, while the TCRdb copy is restricted to in-frame clones and leaves out a portion. The sample has approximately 160,000 clones, around four fifths seen once. Sequencing was performed on PBMCs. These receptors all stem from a man between 18 and 35 years old in good health and CMV-seropositive.

The chain is built from TRBV6-1 and TRBJ2-5, with TRBD2 as a possible D gene (6 bases). The CDR3 is made up of 14 amino acids. CDR1 is MNHNS, CDR2 SASEGT, per germline. The germline V and J ends were trimmed by 6 bases and 1 base, with 12 bases remaining between them. CDR3 residues: CASRSVGGQETQYF. Written as DNA, the CDR3 is TGTGCCAGCAGGTCCGTGGGGGGCCAAGAGACCCAGTACTTC.

DNA for the CDR3: TGTGCCAGCAGCGAGTGGGACACACACCTGACCTATGGCTACACCTTC. Translation gives CASSEWDTHLTYGYTF. This chain connects TRBV7-9 to TRBJ1-2; the D gene is possibly TRBD1 (6 bases). CDR1 is SEHNR and CDR2 is FQNEAQ in the germline V gene (reference sequence). The CDR3 runs to 16 residues. Deletions cut 5 bases from V and 4 bases from J, with 20 bases between.

The chain carries TRBV9 and TRBJ2-3, with D possibly matching TRBD1 (6 bases). The CDR3 covers 14 residues. Germline loops: CDR1 SGDLS, CDR2 YYNGEE. The V gene lost 1 base and the J gene lost 6 bases, with 12 bases spanning the gap. The CDR3 region is CASSVMAGADTQYF. The CDR3 DNA reads TGTGCCAGCAGCGTAATGGCAGGGGCTGATACGCAGTATTTT.

This clone has only a few counts. J is TRBJ2-3 and V is TRBV18; 10 nucleotides match TRBD2. J was trimmed by 2 bases and V by 0 bases; bases with no gene match: 5. This CDR3 is built from 17 residues. Per the germline V gene, CDR1 is KGHSH and CDR2 is LQKENI. Here the CDR3 reads CASSPPRTSGNTDTQYF. CDR3 nucleotide sequence: TGTGCCAGCTCACCACCCCGGACTAGCGGCAACACAGATACGCAGTATTTT.

This clone came up a few times. The chain couples TRBV25-1 to TRBJ2-6; possibly TRBD1 for D (6 bases). The CDR3 is 15 amino acids. The germline gives CDR1 MGHDK, CDR2 SYGVNS. V lost 7 bases to trimming and J lost 3 bases, with 13 bases between them. This chain's CDR3 is CASTSQGVGANVLTF. The CDR3 DNA sequence: TGTGCCAGCACCTCACAGGGTGTTGGGGCCAACGTCCTGACTTTC.

The genes are TRBV6-5 and TRBJ2-1; TRBD1 might be the D (5 bases). V lost 4 bases to trimming and J lost 5 bases, with 12 bases between them. The CDR3 runs to 14 residues. Germline values: CDR1 MNHEY, CDR2 SVGAGI. CDR3 sequence reads: CASSSRQGNNEQFF. In DNA, the CDR3 is TGTGCCAGCAGTTCCCGGCAGGGAAACAATGAGCAGTTCTTC.

The chain couples TRBV5-1 to TRBJ2-3, with 9 nucleotides matching TRBD1. The junction had 7 bases not matched to a gene; V was cut back by 6 bases and J by 5 bases. The CDR3 contains 14 residues. Germline V gives CDR1 SGHRS, CDR2 YFSETQ. This chain's CDR3 is CASIRTGEGDTQYF. The CDR3 DNA is TGCGCCAGCATCAGGACAGGGGAGGGAGATACGCAGTATTTT.

This clone came up once. In DNA form, the CDR3 reads TGTGCCAGCAGTGAAGGTATGGGCCGCCGCAGGGCCATATATTTT. Encoded protein: CASSEGMGRRRAIYF. The rearrangement links TRBV6-1 to TRBJ1-3; tentatively, D is TRBD1 (5 bases). V gave up 1 base and J gave up 11 bases, with 18 bases separating them. The CDR3 loop spans 15 amino acids. The germline gives CDR1 MNHNS, CDR2 SASEGT.

V and J are TRBV20-1 and TRBJ1-1, with D possibly matching TRBD1 (6 bases). Deletions cut 6 bases from V and 7 bases from J, with 9 bases between. The germline V gene encodes CDR1 DFQATT and CDR2 SNEGSKA (reference sequence). This CDR3 region has 10 residues. CDR3 in amino acids: CSAGQFEAFF. The CDR3 DNA is TGCAGTGCAGGACAGTTTGAAGCTTTCTTT.

The chain employs TRBV5-4 and TRBJ1-1; tentatively, D is TRBD1 (6 bases). V was shortened by 4 bases and J by 6 bases, with 16 bases between the two germline ends. There are 14 residues in the CDR3. Germline CDR1 reads SGHNT; CDR2 reads YYREEE (reference sequence). CDR3 residues: CASSGIGTGSEAFF. The CDR3 DNA sequence: TGTGCCAGCAGCGGGATAGGAACAGGGTCTGAAGCTTTCTTT.

The rearrangement uses TRBV5-5 and TRBJ1-2; D possibly corresponds to TRBD1 (5 bases). The germline V gene has CDR1 SGHKS and CDR2 YYEKEE (reference sequence). The CDR3 sequence is 13 residues long. Trimming took 4 bases from V and 10 from J, leaving 17 bases between them. Here the CDR3 DNA reads TGTGCCAGCAGCCCGGGACTCATCCAACACTACACCTTC. Protein: CASSPGLIQHYTF.

This sequence joins TRBV27 and TRBJ1-2, with 7 positions matching TRBD1. The CDR3 loop spans 13 amino acids. Germline CDR1 and CDR2: MNHEY and SMNVEV (reference sequence). The ends lost 6 bases at V and 2 bases at J; junction bases unmatched: 3. In nucleotides, the CDR3 is TGTGCCAGCAGGTTGACAGGGAACTATGGCTACACCTTC. It encodes CASRLTGNYGYTF.

The chain joins TRBV4-1 to TRBJ2-1; 10 bases map to TRBD1. The CDR3 has 17 amino acids. V dropped 0 bases and J dropped 6; count of bases not matched to a gene: 8. Germline V gives CDR1 MGHRA, CDR2 YSYEKL. The CDR3 sequence: CASSQDNWGQGSNEQFF. The CDR3 bases are TGCGCCAGCAGCCAAGATAATTGGGGACAGGGGAGCAATGAGCAGTTCTTC.

CDR3 residues: CASSPLTGRIPEAFF. CDR3 DNA sequence: TGTGCCAGTAGTCCATTGACAGGGCGGATTCCTGAAGCTTTCTTT. V is TRBV19 and J is TRBJ1-1; 7 bases align to TRBD1. V shed 5 bases and J 6 bases; nucleotides not matched to a gene: 12. Germline lookup yields CDR1 LNHDA and CDR2 SQIVND (reference sequence). The CDR3 runs 15 residues.

The J gene is TRBJ2-1, the V gene TRBV19, with 9 bases that match TRBD2. Germline CDR1 is LNHDA and CDR2 is SQIVND (reference sequence). J lost 2 bases, V lost 6 bases, and 2 bases had no gene match. The CDR3 runs to 14 residues. The CDR3 here is CASRQRGAYNEQFF. CDR3 nucleotides: TGTGCCAGTAGACAGCGGGGGGCCTACAATGAGCAGTTCTTC.

The V call is TRBV27, the J call TRBJ1-5; D unresolved. The CDR3 has 13 residues. V lost 2 bases, J lost 5 bases, and 7 bases lay in between. The germline gives CDR1 MNHEY, CDR2 SMNVEV (reference sequence). Here the CDR3 reads CASSLAGYQPQHF. The CDR3 bases are TGTGCCAGCAGTTTAGCAGGTTATCAGCCCCAGCATTTT.

The chain recombines TRBV29-1 with TRBJ2-5, with D perhaps TRBD1 (5 bases). The CDR3 extends over 13 amino acids. Between the trimmed V and J ends, which lost 4 bases and 2 bases, there was a span of 11 bases. Germline V gives CDR1 SQVTM, CDR2 ANQGSEA. CDR3 protein: CSVAAGWQETQYF. CDR3 nucleotide sequence: TGCAGCGTTGCGGCAGGGTGGCAAGAGACCCAGTACTTC.

The rearrangement links TRBV2 to TRBJ2-5; TRBD1 might be the D (5 bases). The better agreement between TRBJ2-7 and the DNA end casts doubt on the J call. This CDR3 comprises 12 residues. CDR1 and CDR2 (germline): SNHLY, FYNNEI. CDR3 nucleotides: TGTGCCAGCAGTGGACAGCCCTACGAGCAGTACTTC. It translates to CASSGQPYEQYF.

The chain couples TRBV25-1 to TRBJ1-5, with D maybe TRBD1 (6 bases). The germline CDR1 and CDR2 sequences are MGHDK and SYGVNS. The CDR3 sequence is 14 residues long. Trimming took 6 bases from V and 2 from J, leaving 11 bases between them. CDR3 coding DNA: TGTGCCAGCAGGGGAGCAGGGGGCAATCAGCCCCAGCATTTT. Protein: CASRGAGGNQPQHF.

This chain uses TRBV6-5 with TRBJ1-1; D is unclear. V lost 7 bases and J 6 bases, leaving 9 bases between the germline ends. Germline V gene data show CDR1 as MNHEY and CDR2 as SVGAGI. The CDR3 is made up of 11 amino acids. DNA of the CDR3: TGTGCCAGCAAGGGAGTCGCTGAAGCTTTCTTT. It yields the protein CASKGVAEAFF.

There are a few counts of this clone. The rearrangement links TRBV6-4 to TRBJ1-2; the match to TRBD1 covers 7 bases. CDR1 and CDR2 (germline): MRHNA, SNTAGT. The CDR3 loop spans 14 amino acids. After removal of 3 bases from V and 4 bases from J, the junction contained 5 bases not matched to a gene. This CDR3 reads CASSETQGSYGYTF. The CDR3, as DNA: TGTGCCAGCAGTGAAACACAGGGGAGCTATGGCTACACCTTC.

The J gene is TRBJ1-6, the V gene TRBV27; weak D call: TRBD1 (6 bases). CDR3 size: 14 residues. Germline-derived CDR1 and CDR2 are MNHEY and SMNVEV (reference sequence). Trimming removed 2 bases from V and 8 bases from J, with 10 bases in between. CDR3 protein: CASSLEGGYSPLHF. The DNA for the CDR3 is TGTGCCAGCAGTTTAGAGGGGGGGTATTCACCCCTCCACTTT.

V gene TRBV29-1 combines with J gene TRBJ2-3, with no clear D. V lost 4 bases and J lost 0, with 14 bases in between. The CDR3 is 15 residues long. Germline CDR1 reads SQVTM; CDR2 reads ANQGSEA. CDR3 sequence: CSVAPLYSSTDTQYF. The CDR3 region has the DNA TGCAGCGTTGCGCCACTATACTCTAGCACAGATACGCAGTATTTT.

A single count supports this clone. The CDR3 sequence: CASSIDRGGTDTQYF. CDR3 DNA sequence: TGTGCCAGTAGTATTGACAGGGGGGGCACAGATACGCAGTATTTT. The chain uses TRBV19 and TRBJ2-3, with 9 bases that match TRBD1. The CDR3 contains 15 residues. Germline V gene lookup returns CDR1 LNHDA and CDR2 SQIVND (reference sequence). V lost 3 bases, J lost 1 base, and 2 bases stayed unmatched.